This TCR beta chain was sequenced in a study of blood T cell repertoires in COVID-19. The overall study: Italy, Spain and the United States were the sources of the convalescent and acute COVID-19 samples.

Libraries were prepared by immunoSEQ multiplex PCR; TCRdb keeps only in-frame clonotypes and omits some of them. The repertoire holds some 220,000 clones, 86% seen once, with more than 3.5% in the top ten. This study enrolled people aged roughly 18 to 89 from about 24 US geographic areas. Which cohort a participant joined came from the clinical history participants gave. Germline CDR1 KGHDR, CDR2 SFDVKD. Unmatched junction bases numbered 7, after V lost 0 bases and J lost 7 bases. CDR3 length: 16 residues. This TCR derives from a middle-aged woman with acute COVID-19. The sequenced material came from PBMCs or T cells enriched from blood (not recorded which). The gene calls are TRBV24-1 and TRBJ2-1; 8 bases are shared with TRBD2. CDR3 nucleotides: TGTGCCACCAGTGATTTGGGACTAGCCAGGAGAAATGAGCAGTTCTTC. The encoded protein is CATSDLGLARRNEQFF.